This T cell receptor (beta chain) derives from a study of blood T cell repertoires in COVID-19. Looking at the study overall: Collection of acute and convalescent COVID-19 samples took place in the United States, Italy and Spain. PBMCs, B-cell-depleted T cells, or T cells provided the cDNA or gDNA that made up the material.

Original methodology: Nucleated cell counts were estimated from reference gene primer amplification. Produced via immunoSEQ multiplex PCR; TCRdb's table is partial and in-frame only. Clone size and the V and J calls come from that table; the DNA yielded D and trimming. The table has about 54,000 clones, around nine tenths seen once. This TCR was sampled from a human donor in a cohort sampled during active COVID-19. Sequenced: peripheral blood.

In DNA, the CDR3 is TGTGCCAGCTCACCAGACAAAAACAGGGCAATTTCACCCCTCCACTTT. This codes for CASSPDKNRAISPLHF. The rearrangement joins TRBV18 to TRBJ1-6; D might be TRBD1 (6 bases). The CDR3 has 16 amino acids. Germline V gene lookup returns CDR1 KGHSH and CDR2 LQKENI. V was trimmed by 2 bases and J by 9 bases, leaving 17 bases between them.